Below, 28 T cell receptor beta chains from the same sample are listed, as sequenced in a study of shared clonotypes between healthy human individuals. Sequencing was performed with immunoSEQ multiplex PCR; in TCRdb, only in-frame clones are kept and a portion is missing. The data contain hundreds of thousands of clones, around 78% of them singletons. Sequenced material: memory CD4+ T cells sorted from blood. Subset here: CD45RA-negative fraction. The receptors were sampled from a woman aged 30 to 39 in good health.

The V gene is TRBV28, the J gene TRBJ2-3; 8 nucleotides line up with TRBD2. The CDR3 has 14 residues. V was pared by 8 bases and J by 7 bases, with 11 bases of the junction left unmatched. Germline V gene lookup returns CDR1 MDHEN and CDR2 SYDVKM. CDR3 bases: TGTGCCAGCGTCGGGACTAGAACATCAAATACGCAGTATTTT. Amino acid sequence: CASVGTRTSNTQYF.

The gene calls are TRBV5-8 and TRBJ1-1, with D maybe TRBD1 (6 bases). The V gene's germline CDR1 is SGHTS and CDR2 YDEGEE. Trimming stripped 3 bases from V and 1 base from J, with 10 bases between. CDR3 length: 14 amino acids. DNA of the CDR3: TGTGCCAGCAGCTCGGGACACTCGAACACTGAAGCTTTCTTT. It codes for CASSSGHSNTEAFF.

In the case of this clone: Other DNA sequences in this specimen translate into the identical CDR3. V usage is TRBV4-1 and J usage is TRBJ1-3, with unresolved D. Trimming took off 0 bases at V and 0 bases at J, with 6 bases between the two ends. This CDR3 is built from 15 residues. Looked up from germline, CDR1 is MGHRA and CDR2 is YSYEKL. CDR3 coding DNA: TGCGCCAGCAGCCAAGATTTGGGCTCTGGAAACACCATATATTTT. It codes for CASSQDLGSGNTIYF.

This clone has just a few counts. The chain recombines TRBV27 with TRBJ2-7; D is unclear. CDR1 is MNHEY and CDR2 is SMNVEV in the germline V gene (reference sequence). The CDR3 has 11 residues. The CDR3: CETDSSYEQYF. For the CDR3, the DNA is TGTGAAACAGACTCTTCCTACGAGCAGTACTTC.

The genes are TRBV11-2 and TRBJ2-5, with D unclear. There are 14 residues in the CDR3. Trimming removed 1 base from V and 4 bases from J, with 10 bases in between. Germline-derived CDR1 and CDR2 are SGHAT and FQNNGV. The CDR3 DNA is TGTGCCAGCAGCTTAGGGCCCGAAGGAGAGACCCAGTACTTC. Translating it yields CASSLGPEGETQYF.

The rearrangement joins TRBV7-9 to TRBJ1-1; a possible D gene is TRBD1 (6 bases). Trimming took off 3 bases at V and 11 bases at J, with 19 bases between the two ends. This CDR3 region has 14 residues. CDR1 and CDR2 from the germline V gene are SEHNR and FQNEAQ (reference sequence). CDR3 residues: CASSFSQGRRNAFF. The CDR3 region has the DNA TGTGCCAGCAGCTTCTCCCAGGGGCGACGGAATGCTTTCTTT.

The rearrangement uses TRBV19 and TRBJ1-1; 11 bases agree with TRBD1. Germline trimming cut 5 bases from V and 5 bases from J; bases unmatched to any gene: 7. Germline CDR1 reads LNHDA; CDR2 reads SQIVND (reference sequence). The length of the CDR3 is 15 residues. CDR3 nucleotides: TGTGCCAGTAGTCCACTAGGGACAGGGGGTACTGAAGCTTTCTTT. Its translation: CASSPLGTGGTEAFF.

V usage is TRBV9 and J usage is TRBJ2-3; weak D call: TRBD2 (5 bases). The CDR3 spans 16 residues. Trimming took 0 bases from V and 2 from J, leaving 13 bases between them. Germline-derived CDR1 and CDR2 are SGDLS and YYNGEE. The CDR3 sequence is CASSVGSGTTTDTQYF. CDR3 nucleotides: TGTGCCAGCAGCGTAGGGAGCGGTACAACCACAGATACGCAGTATTTT.

The CDR3 region is CASSTGSSYNEQFF. Here the CDR3 DNA reads TGTGCCAGCAGCACCGGGAGCTCCTACAATGAGCAGTTCTTC. The rearrangement joins TRBV7-9 to TRBJ2-1; possibly TRBD2 for D (6 bases). The V end was cut by 5 bases, the J end by 0 bases, with 8 bases between. The CDR3 is 14 residues long. Germline CDR1 reads SEHNR; CDR2 reads FQNEAQ (reference sequence).

For the CDR3, the DNA is TGTGCCAGCAGTTTGTCTGGACAGGAAATCTATGGCTACACCTTC. Protein sequence: CASSLSGQEIYGYTF. The V gene is TRBV28, the J gene TRBJ1-2; 7 nucleotides line up with TRBD1. The CDR3 runs to 15 residues. The trim removed 3 bases at V and 4 bases at J, leaving 8 bases unmatched. Germline-derived CDR1 and CDR2 are MDHEN and SYDVKM.

As to this clone: The same CDR3 can be traced to other DNA sequences in this sample. The V call is TRBV6-6, the J call TRBJ2-2, with 8 bases aligning to TRBD2. This CDR3 region has 14 residues. The germline V gene has CDR1 MNHNY and CDR2 SVGAGI (reference sequence). Trimming cost V 7 bases and J 0 bases; bases outside gene matches: 1. CDR3 DNA: TGTGCCAGCACGCGGGGGGCGAACACCGGGGAGCTGTTTTTT. It yields the protein CASTRGANTGELFF.

This clone was seen a handful of times. DNA for the CDR3: TGTGCCAGCAGTTACTTGACAGCTCAAGAGACCCAGTACTTC. Amino acids: CASSYLTAQETQYF. The chain uses TRBV6-5 and TRBJ2-5, with D perhaps TRBD1 (5 bases). The CDR3 consists of 14 residues. Germline values: CDR1 MNHEY, CDR2 SVGAGI. Trimming cost V 1 base and J 2 bases, with 8 bases left between them.

Points on this clone: The sample carries other DNA sequences with the same CDR3. The rearrangement uses TRBV11-3 and TRBJ2-1, with D perhaps being TRBD1 or TRBD2 (5 bases each). This CDR3 has 13 residues. V was cut by 1 base and J by 7 bases, with 8 bases left in between. Germline V gene sequence: CDR1 SGHNT, CDR2 YENEEA. For the CDR3, the DNA is TGTGCCAGCAGCTTAGGAGGGGCGAATGAGCAGTTCTTC. Translated, it gives CASSLGGANEQFF.

CDR3 sequence reads: CASSRWDRDYGYTF. The DNA of the CDR3 is TGTGCCAGTAGTAGGTGGGACAGGGACTATGGCTACACCTTC. The chain couples TRBV19 to TRBJ1-2, with 9 bases aligning to TRBD1. Germline values: CDR1 LNHDA, CDR2 SQIVND (reference sequence). The CDR3 contains 14 residues. Trimming removed 4 bases from V and 3 bases from J; junction bases left unmatched: 3.

This rearrangement joins TRBV28 to TRBJ1-2, with 9 bases identical to TRBD1. The germline V gene encodes CDR1 MDHEN and CDR2 SYDVKM. After removal of 4 bases from V and 5 bases from J, the junction contained 11 bases not matched to a gene. The CDR3 is 16 residues long. The CDR3 region is CASSSASRDRDYGYTF. The CDR3 DNA reads as TGTGCCAGCAGTTCAGCTTCCCGGGACAGGGATTATGGCTACACCTTC.

The rearrangement uses TRBV2 and TRBJ1-5; no clear D. CDR1 and CDR2 (germline): SNHLY, FYNNEI. The V end lost 3 bases, the J end lost 4 bases, and 10 bases lay between the germline ends. The CDR3 totals 14 residues. This CDR3 reads CASSDLFENQPQHF. For the CDR3, the DNA is TGTGCCAGCAGTGATCTATTCGAGAATCAGCCCCAGCATTTT.

This clone was counted at least ten times. This chain uses TRBV5-8 with TRBJ2-5, with D unclear. The CDR3 totals 13 residues. The ends were cut back, 4 bases at V and 5 bases at J, with 12 bases in the middle. In germline, CDR1 is SGHTS, CDR2 YDEGEE. CDR3 in DNA: TGTGCCAGCAGCCCCCCGGGCTCGGAGACCCAGTACTTC. Its translation is CASSPPGSETQYF.

The V and J genes are TRBV5-4 and TRBJ2-7; 8 bases line up with TRBD2. The CDR3 consists of 17 residues. Germline V lookup: CDR1 SGHNT, CDR2 YYREEE (reference sequence). Unmatched junction bases numbered 12, after V lost 4 bases and J lost 0 bases. CDR3 in amino acids: CASSPGGLAGISYEQYF. The CDR3 DNA follows: TGTGCCAGCAGCCCGGGGGGGCTAGCGGGCATCTCCTACGAGCAGTACTTC.

V gene TRBV7-9 combines with J gene TRBJ1-2; no reliable D call. V gave up 0 bases and J gave up 7 bases, with 15 bases separating them. This CDR3 is built from 15 residues. Per germline, CDR1 SEHNR and CDR2 FQNEAQ (reference sequence). The CDR3 DNA is TGTGCCAGCAGCTTAGCGTTCGGCTTCCTGGTTGGCTACACCTTC. It codes for CASSLAFGFLVGYTF. Supplemented by reference TRBV7-9 and TRBJ1-2, the full variable domain reads DTGVSQNPRHKITKRGQNVTFRCDPISEHNRLYWYRQTLGQGPEFLTYFQNEAQLEKSRLLSDRFSAERPKGSFSTLEIQRTEQGDSAMYLCASSLAFGFLVGYTFGSGTRLTVV.

The chain uses TRBV29-1 and TRBJ2-6; maybe TRBD2 (6 bases). The CDR3 runs to 17 residues. Trimming pared 4 bases from V and 2 bases from J, leaving 18 bases between. The V gene's germline CDR1 is SQVTM and CDR2 ANQGSEA. Here the CDR3 DNA reads TGCAGCGTTGCGTTTGGGGACTCCTCGACTGGGGCCAACGTCCTGACTTTC. It translates to CSVAFGDSSTGANVLTF.

The V and J genes are TRBV19 and TRBJ1-5, with unresolved D. The CDR3 contains 17 residues. Trimming took off 5 bases at V and 7 bases at J, with 24 bases between the two ends. Germline lookup yields CDR1 LNHDA and CDR2 SQIVND (reference sequence). CDR3 coding DNA: TGTGCCAGTAGTTCGTTTCACGAATCCCAATGGATACAGCCCCAGCATTTT. Its translation: CASSSFHESQWIQPQHF. The entire variable domain, with the rest obtained from reference TRBV19 and TRBJ1-5, is as follows: DGGITQSPKYLFRKEGQNVTLSCEQNLNHDAMYWYRQDPGQGLRLIYYSQIVNDFQKGDIAEGYSVSREKKESFPLTVTSAQKNPTAFYLCASSSFHESQWIQPQHFGDGTRLSIL.

This clone was detected only a few times. V usage is TRBV4-1 and J usage is TRBJ1-1, with D maybe TRBD1 (6 bases). Trimming took 4 bases from V and 5 from J, leaving 20 bases between them. This CDR3 is 16 amino acids long. CDR1 is MGHRA and CDR2 is YSYEKL in the germline V gene. In nucleotides, the CDR3 is TGCGCCAGCAGCCCTGGGGAAGGTCAGGGGAGTACTGAAGCTTTCTTT. Translated: CASSPGEGQGSTEAFF.

As to this clone: This same CDR3 is encoded by further DNA sequences in the sample. This sequence joins TRBV5-1 and TRBJ2-5; D unresolved. Trimming removed 1 base at V and 4 bases at J, with 2 bases between. CDR1 SGHRS and CDR2 YFSETQ come from the germline V gene. The CDR3 length is 11 residues. The CDR3 region is CASSLSETQYF. CDR3 coding DNA: TGCGCCAGCAGCTTGTCAGAGACCCAGTACTTC. Variable domain in full (rest from reference TRBV5-1 and TRBJ2-5): KAGVTQTPRYLIKTRGQQVTLSCSPISGHRSVSWYQQTPGQGLQFLFEYFSETQRNKGNFPGRFSGRQFSNSRSEMNVSTLELGDSALYLCASSLSETQYFGPGTRLLVL.

This chain uses TRBV6-6 with TRBJ2-1; maybe TRBD2 (6 bases). Per germline, CDR1 MNHNY and CDR2 SVGAGI (reference sequence). The V end was cut by 9 bases, the J end by 10 bases, with 16 bases between. The CDR3 sequence is 12 residues long. This CDR3 is CASAPGVAEQFF. The DNA of the CDR3 is TGTGCCAGTGCACCGGGAGTGGCGGAGCAGTTCTTC.

V usage is TRBV2 and J usage is TRBJ2-7; tentative D call: TRBD1 (5 bases). The ends were cut back, 6 bases at V and 2 bases at J, with 8 bases in the middle. Germline assignment: CDR1 SNHLY and CDR2 FYNNEI. This CDR3 is built from 12 residues. CDR3 coding DNA: TGTGCCAGCAGACAGGAGACCTACGAGCAGTACTTC. Protein product: CASRQETYEQYF.

J is TRBJ1-1 and V is TRBV5-8; D is ambiguous. V shed 4 bases and J shed 4 bases, with 17 bases lying between them. The CDR3 length is 15 residues. Germline-derived CDR1 and CDR2 are SGHTS and YDEGEE. DNA of the CDR3: TGTGCCAGCAGCCTGCTCGGCATAGTCGGCACTGAAGCTTTCTTT. Amino acids: CASSLLGIVGTEAFF.

The chain employs TRBV7-6 and TRBJ2-3; tentative D call: TRBD1 (5 bases). Trimming stripped 1 base from V and 0 bases from J, with 8 bases between. CDR1 is SGHVS and CDR2 is FNYEAQ in the germline V gene. CDR3 length: 15 amino acids. This CDR3 reads CASSLGTPSTDTQYF. DNA of the CDR3: TGTGCCAGCAGCTTAGGGACACCCAGCACAGATACGCAGTATTTT.

The gene calls are TRBV19 and TRBJ2-1, with D perhaps matching TRBD1 or TRBD2 (5 bases each). The ends were cut back, 3 bases at V and 8 bases at J, with 20 bases in the middle. The CDR3 is 16 amino acids. CDR1 is LNHDA, CDR2 SQIVND, per germline (reference sequence). CDR3 in amino acids: CASSMGPGKELDEQFF. As DNA, the CDR3 is TGTGCCAGTAGTATGGGGCCGGGAAAGGAATTGGATGAGCAGTTCTTC.